This TCR beta chain was recovered during a study of T cells in Graves' hyperthyroidism and ophthalmopathy. The CDR3 has 16 amino acids. The V segment lost 1 base and the J segment 0 bases; nucleotides outside the gene matches: 4. PBMCs came from 10 ml fresh peripheral blood. The investigators amplified TCR beta CDR3 regions from RNA transcripts. HTBI primers were employed in a first-round RT-PCR of the TCR CDR3. TCRdb re-called the multiplex PCR reads with MiXCR, one entry per CDR3 protein. This table holds hundreds of thousands of distinct CDR3 sequences, about 20% found once. Overall study findings and caveats: Stable hyperthyroidism and ophthalmopathy were separated using 13 V-J signatures. The blood repertoire included most of the expanded thyroid clonotypes above 0.001.

This clonotype was recorded many times. Its target is unknown. The V gene is TRBV12-3 or TRBV12-4, the J gene TRBJ2-7; 9 nucleotides agree with TRBD1. The sample taken for sequencing was blood. This receptor was obtained from a man aged 35 to 55 with Graves' ophthalmopathy. CDR3 DNA: TGTGCCAGCAGTTTAGTGGCGGGACAGGGCTCCTACGAGCAGTACTTC. Translating gives CASSLVAGQGSYEQYF.